Listed below are T cell receptor beta chains from one sample, sequenced in a study of cytomegalovirus exposure and HLA in healthy donors. Libraries were prepared by immunoSEQ multiplex PCR; TCRdb keeps only in-frame clonotypes and omits some of them. This table holds some 56,000 clones, roughly 53% found once. The sequenced material came from PBMCs. The receptors shown here come from a human donor in good health. The CDR3 runs from the conserved cysteine through the conserved F or W. Each record gives: J gene, clone size, D gene, V gene, CDR3 protein, CDR3 DNA. A D gene is named only where the DNA matches it firmly. Clone size is given for some rows only: seen once, a few or many times, or a class if the clone is expanded.

j_gene: TRBJ2-2; abundance: few; d_gene: NA; v_gene: TRBV6-5; CDR3aa: CASSYSRQPGELFF; CDR3nt: TGTGCCAGCAGTTACTCGAGGCAGCCCGGGGAGCTGTTTTTT
j_gene: TRBJ1-6; abundance: few; d_gene: NA; v_gene: TRBV2; CDR3aa: CASSVVGEGVPLHF; CDR3nt: TGTGCCAGCAGTGTGGTCGGGGAGGGAGTACCCCTCCACTTT
j_gene: TRBJ1-1; abundance: NA; d_gene: NA; v_gene: TRBV19; CDR3aa: CASSMWFGGRKENTEAFF; CDR3nt: TGTGCCAGTAGTATGTGGTTCGGGGGGCGCAAGGAGAACACTGAAGCTTTCTTT
j_gene: TRBJ2-5; abundance: NA; d_gene: NA; v_gene: TRBV6-6; CDR3aa: CASSSSGITETQYF; CDR3nt: TGTGCCAGCAGTTCTTCCGGGATCACGGAGACCCAGTACTTC
j_gene: TRBJ2-3; abundance: few; d_gene: NA; v_gene: TRBV9; CDR3aa: CASSVEGDTQYF; CDR3nt: TGTGCCAGCAGCGTAGAGGGGGATACGCAGTATTTT
j_gene: TRBJ2-1; abundance: few; d_gene: NA; v_gene: TRBV15; CDR3aa: CATSRDAGPAASSYNEQFF; CDR3nt: TGTGCCACCAGCAGAGATGCCGGCCCGGCAGCGAGCTCCTACAATGAGCAGTTCTTC
j_gene: TRBJ2-2; abundance: NA; d_gene: TRBD1; v_gene: TRBV4-3; CDR3aa: CASSQDFTGAGELFF; CDR3nt: TGCGCCAGCAGCCAAGATTTTACAGGGGCCGGGGAGCTGTTTTTT
j_gene: TRBJ1-1; abundance: NA; d_gene: TRBD1; v_gene: TRBV6-5; CDR3aa: CASSRGDRFNTEAFF; CDR3nt: TGTGCCAGCAGTCGTGGGGACAGATTCAACACTGAAGCTTTCTTT
j_gene: TRBJ2-7; abundance: NA; d_gene: TRBD1; v_gene: TRBV5-5; CDR3aa: CASSPTDRDQQYF; CDR3nt: TGTGCCAGCAGCCCCACGGACAGGGACCAGCAGTACTTC
j_gene: TRBJ1-2; abundance: NA; d_gene: NA; v_gene: TRBV27; CDR3aa: CASSDRPNYGYTF; CDR3nt: TGTGCCAGCAGTGACAGGCCTAACTATGGCTACACCTTC
j_gene: TRBJ2-7; abundance: NA; d_gene: NA; v_gene: TRBV27; CDR3aa: CASSLLGHYEQYF; CDR3nt: TGTGCCAGCAGTTTACTTGGCCACTACGAGCAGTACTTC
j_gene: TRBJ1-6; abundance: NA; d_gene: NA; v_gene: TRBV2; CDR3aa: CASSVNSPLHF; CDR3nt: TGTGCCAGCAGTGTAAATTCACCCCTCCACTTT
j_gene: TRBJ2-3; abundance: few; d_gene: NA; v_gene: TRBV7-2; CDR3aa: CASSGPGRGTLDTQYF; CDR3nt: TGTGCCAGCAGCGGTCCGGGGCGGGGTACCTTAGATACGCAGTATTTT
j_gene: TRBJ2-2; abundance: few; d_gene: NA; v_gene: TRBV30; CDR3aa: CAWSSSSGELFF; CDR3nt: TGTGCCTGGAGTTCTAGCTCCGGGGAGCTGTTTTTT
j_gene: TRBJ1-6; abundance: NA; d_gene: NA; v_gene: TRBV2; CDR3aa: CASSEAQGGTLNSPLHF; CDR3nt: TGTGCCAGCAGTGAAGCGCAGGGTGGTACTTTGAATTCACCCCTCCACTTT
j_gene: TRBJ1-5; abundance: few; d_gene: TRBD1; v_gene: TRBV6-6; CDR3aa: CASSPPGTGGNQPQHF; CDR3nt: TGTGCCAGCAGTCCTCCCGGGACAGGGGGCAATCAGCCCCAGCATTTT